This T cell receptor beta chain was documented in a study of T cells in Graves' hyperthyroidism and ophthalmopathy. Losses at the gene ends were 0 bases for V and 8 bases for J; bases not matched to a gene: 7. CDR3 size: 17 residues. CDR1 is SGHTA and CDR2 is FQGNSA in the germline V gene. Amplified regions were TCR beta CDR3 sequences from RNA transcripts. A first-round RT-PCR of the TCR CDR3 used the HTBI primer set. TCRdb reprocessed the multiplex PCR reads via MiXCR and lists one record per CDR3 protein. The sample yields roughly 750,000 distinct CDR3 sequences, approximately 16% seen once. The sequence came from a man between 18 and 35 years old with Graves' hyperthyroidism. This rearrangement joins TRBV7-2 to TRBJ2-1, with 13 bases matching TRBD2. Sequencing was carried out using blood. CDR3 amino acids: CASSLARTSGSNDEQFF. The CDR3 DNA reads TGTGCCAGCAGCTTAGCCCGGACTAGCGGGAGTAATGATGAGCAGTTCTTC.